The source of this TCR beta chain is a study of post-analysis software for immune sequencing data. Whole-study findings and limits: Relative to controls, patients had 4 or 5 TRBV segments at higher frequency, with TRBV5-6, TRBV5-1 and TRBV20-1 among these.

The length of the CDR3 is 12 residues. The J segment lost 10 bases and the V segment lost 9 bases, leaving 12 bases of the junction unmatched. Germline-derived CDR1 and CDR2 are SNHLY and FYNNEI. Unique molecular identifiers were built into the TCR beta cDNA libraries. The authors obtained 500,000 or so cDNA molecules from roughly 1 to 10 million T cells. TCRdb analysed the PCR reads with MiXCR anew, one entry per CDR3 protein. The repertoire has 800,000 to 950,000 distinct CDR3 sequences, approximately 53% of them found once; the top ten carry approximately 4.2%. A word on this clonotype: Its cognate antigen is unknown.

The sequence was collected from a girl between 10 and 17 years old with multiple sclerosis. The gene calls are TRBV2 and TRBJ2-7; 7 bases align to TRBD1. The sequenced sample was blood. The CDR3 is CASRPTGQGQYF. The CDR3 region has the DNA TGTGCCAGTAGGCCGACAGGGCAGGGCCAGTACTTC.